Listed below are T cell receptor beta chains from one sample, sequenced in a study of tumor-infiltrating lymphocytes in localized non-small cell lung cancer. Sequencing was performed with immunoSEQ multiplex PCR; in TCRdb, only in-frame clones are kept and a portion is missing. This table has roughly 7,200 clones, 70% to 80% appearing once. The specimen was lung tumor tissue. These receptors were taken from a human donor with non-small cell lung cancer. Each CDR3 is given with its conserved first and last residue. The order of the fields is D gene, J gene, CDR3 length, V gene, clone size, CDR3 protein, CDR3 DNA. D genes are given only for firm matches. Clone sizes are given selectively: once, few, many, or a class where the clone is expanded.

D: NA
J: TRBJ1-1
length: 14
V: TRBV10-3
size: few
CDR3: CAIRARQAYTEAFF
DNA: TGTGCCATCAGAGCCAGACAGGCATACACTGAAGCTTTCTTT

D: TRBD1
J: TRBJ1-5
length: 14
V: TRBV11-2
size: NA
CDR3: CASSQDRGLQPQHF
DNA: TGTGCCAGCAGCCAAGACAGGGGGCTTCAGCCCCAGCATTTT

D: NA
J: TRBJ1-2
length: 15
V: TRBV7-2
size: NA
CDR3: CASSLFRGANYGYTF
DNA: TGTGCCAGCAGCTTATTCCGGGGGGCTAACTATGGCTACACCTTC

D: TRBD2
J: TRBJ2-1
length: 16
V: TRBV5-1
size: NA
CDR3: CASSLDPTSGRNEQFF
DNA: TGCGCCAGCAGCTTGGACCCGACTAGCGGGAGGAATGAGCAGTTCTTC

D: NA
J: TRBJ1-5
length: 15
V: TRBV30
size: NA
CDR3: CAWSNPRETNQPQHF
DNA: TGTGCCTGGAGCAACCCCCGGGAGACTAATCAGCCCCAGCATTTT

D: NA
J: TRBJ2-1
length: 11
V: TRBV29-1
size: NA
CDR3: CSVGTSIRQFF
DNA: TGCAGCGTTGGGACTTCTATTCGGCAGTTCTTC